This T cell receptor beta chain was captured by sequencing in a study of shared clonotypes between healthy human individuals. Study-level background: CD8 memory received one plate per donor, CD8 naive two, CD4 memory three and CD4 naive three.

The study, taken as a whole, reports: The four-donor shared clonotypes exceeded non-shared clonotypes in generation probability, with non-shared ones scoring lower.

CDR1 MNHEY and CDR2 SMNVEV come from the germline V gene (reference sequence). V gave up 2 bases and J gave up 9 bases, with 13 bases separating them. The CDR3 spans 13 residues. The data were produced by immunoSEQ multiplex PCR, yet TCRdb's version contains in-frame clones alone and is incomplete. The sample holds about 100,000 clones, around 68% seen once. A remark on this clone: Its antigen is currently unknown.

Specimen: memory CD8+ T cells sorted from blood. The subset here: CD45RO+ cells pooled with CCR7-negative TemRA cells. This TCR was sampled from a woman aged 30 to 39 in good health. The chain uses TRBV27 and TRBJ1-1; no clear D gene. CDR3 sequence reads: CASSLSEGGQAFF. Written as DNA, the CDR3 is TGTGCCAGCAGTTTAAGCGAGGGTGGGCAAGCTTTCTTT.